These 28 T cell receptor beta chains were sequenced from one sample in a study of graft-versus-host responses after intestinal transplantation. Sequenced by immunoSEQ multiplex PCR; TCRdb stores in-frame clones only, minus some. The sample has under 80,000 clones, 92% seen once. The source material was PBMCs, sampled 98 days after intestinal transplantation. These receptors originate from a human patient who received an intestinal transplant, so some T cells may come from the graft donor.

The chain is built from TRBV11-2 and TRBJ1-4; 9 bases fit TRBD1. The V gene end was trimmed by 5 bases and the J gene end by 7 bases; junction bases not matched to a gene: 11. CDR3 length equals 16 residues. Germline CDR1 reads SGHAT; CDR2 reads FQNNGV. CDR3 nucleotides: TGTGCCAGCAGCCCACCGACAGGGGGGATGGGTGAAAAACTGTTTTTT. Its translation is CASSPPTGGMGEKLFF.

The chain has TRBV4-1 and TRBJ2-3; 8 bases are shared with TRBD2. This CDR3 spans 17 amino acids. J was trimmed by 3 bases and V by 2 bases; bases with no gene match: 10. The germline V gene has CDR1 MGHRA and CDR2 YSYEKL. CDR3: CASSQTPAGGTTDTQYF. DNA of the CDR3: TGCGCCAGCAGCCAAACTCCCGCGGGAGGCACTACAGATACGCAGTATTTT.

The chain is built from TRBV30 and TRBJ1-1, with unresolved D. The CDR3 length is 10 residues. From germline, CDR1 is GTSNPN and CDR2 SVGIG (reference sequence). CDR3 residues: CAWGNTEAFF. The DNA for the CDR3 is TGTGCATGGGGGAACACTGAAGCTTTCTTT.

The chain has TRBV29-1 and TRBJ2-3, with 10 nucleotides matching TRBD1. The germline V gene encodes CDR1 SQVTM and CDR2 ANQGSEA. The CDR3 has 20 amino acids. V dropped 3 bases and J dropped 1; count of bases not matched to a gene: 19. CDR3 coding DNA: TGCAGCGTTGACGAAAACGGACAGGGGGAAACCGGTCTAGGCACAGATACGCAGTATTTT. Translation gives CSVDENGQGETGLGTDTQYF.

This clone was observed a single time. V gene TRBV10-3 combines with J gene TRBJ1-6; a possible D gene is TRBD1 (5 bases). The germline V and J ends were trimmed by 4 bases and 3 bases, with 7 bases remaining between them. The germline CDR1 and CDR2 sequences are ENHRY and SYGVKD. This CDR3 is built from 14 residues. CDR3 nucleotides: TGTGCCATCAGTGCAGGACACTATAATTCACCCCTCCACTTT. Translated, it gives CAISAGHYNSPLHF.

The chain joins TRBV13 to TRBJ2-1; D is unresolved. Looked up from germline, CDR1 is PRHDT and CDR2 is FYEKMQ (reference sequence). Trimming cost V 2 bases and J 7 bases, with 6 bases left between them. The CDR3 sequence is 12 residues long. For the CDR3, the DNA is TGTGCCAGCAGCTTATCCGGAAATGAGCAGTTCTTC. As protein: CASSLSGNEQFF.

This clone came up a few times. The rearrangement joins TRBV28 to TRBJ2-2; the D is unclear. Germline lookup yields CDR1 MDHEN and CDR2 SYDVKM. The length of the CDR3 is 12 residues. The V end lost 2 bases, the J end lost 6 bases, and 4 bases lay between the germline ends. CDR3 amino acids: CASSLGAGELFF. The DNA for the CDR3 is TGTGCCAGCAGTTTAGGGGCCGGGGAGCTGTTTTTT.

V and J are TRBV5-1 and TRBJ2-3; 10 positions match TRBD1. Trimming took 4 bases from V and 3 from J; bases not matched to a gene: 11. This CDR3 has 17 amino acids. Germline CDR1 and CDR2: SGHRS and YFSETQ. CDR3 protein: CASSLGTGVRWTDTQYF. CDR3 sequence (DNA): TGCGCCAGCAGCCTAGGGACAGGGGTAAGGTGGACAGATACGCAGTATTTT.

The chain carries TRBV12-5 and TRBJ1-5, with D possibly being TRBD1 (6 bases). V was shortened by 2 bases and J by 4 bases, with 6 bases between the two germline ends. Germline values: CDR1 LGHNT, CDR2 FRNRAP. This CDR3 region has 13 residues. CDR3: CASGLTGNQPQHF. The CDR3, as DNA: TGTGCTAGTGGTTTGACAGGGAATCAGCCCCAGCATTTT.

The rearrangement uses TRBV5-6 and TRBJ2-6, with D possibly TRBD1 on 5 matching bases. Between the trimmed V and J ends, which lost 1 base and 8 bases, there was a span of 7 bases. From germline, CDR1 is SGHDT and CDR2 YYEEEE. The CDR3 runs to 13 residues. This chain's CDR3 is CASSLQGSNVLTF. CDR3 nucleotides: TGTGCCAGCAGCTTGCAGGGTTCCAACGTCCTGACTTTC.

This chain connects TRBV2 to TRBJ2-6, with a possible D match to TRBD2 (6 bases). The CDR3 consists of 16 residues. Germline loops: CDR1 SNHLY, CDR2 FYNNEI. Trimming removed 6 bases at V and 0 bases at J, with 12 bases between. CDR3 region: CASRGGVSSGANVLTF. The CDR3 bases are TGTGCCAGCAGAGGAGGGGTTTCCTCTGGGGCCAACGTCCTGACTTTC. The entire variable domain, with the rest obtained from reference TRBV2 and TRBJ2-6, is as follows: EPEVTQTPSHQVTQMGQEVILRCVPISNHLYFYWYRQILGQKVEFLVSFYNNEISEKSEIFDDQFSVERPDGSNFTLKIRSTKLEDSAMYFCASRGGVSSGANVLTFGAGSRLTVL.

This rearrangement joins TRBV6-6 to TRBJ2-7, with 7 bases that match TRBD2. This CDR3 is built from 15 residues. CDR1 MNHNY and CDR2 SVGAGI come from the germline V gene (reference sequence). V trimming: 5 bases; J trimming: 2 bases; junction bases outside the gene matches: 9. Written as DNA, the CDR3 is TGTGCCAGCAGTAAGCAAGCGGGGCCGGCCTACGAGCAGTACTTC. This translates into CASSKQAGPAYEQYF.

This chain joins TRBV5-4 and TRBJ2-3; 8 positions match TRBD2. The germline V gene encodes CDR1 SGHNT and CDR2 YYREEE (reference sequence). The CDR3 has 17 amino acids. V lost 2 bases to trimming and J lost 2 bases; unmatched junction nucleotides: 10. This chain's CDR3 is CASSLGSPSGPTDTQYF. In nucleotides, the CDR3 is TGTGCCAGCAGCTTAGGATCACCTAGCGGGCCCACAGATACGCAGTATTTT.

The chain is built from TRBV25-1 and TRBJ1-4; tentative D call: TRBD1 (5 bases). The CDR3 runs to 13 residues. Germline values: CDR1 MGHDK, CDR2 SYGVNS. Trimming took off 7 bases at V and 5 bases at J, with 11 bases between the two ends. CDR3 loop: CASMGPVNEKLFF. As DNA, the CDR3 is TGTGCCAGCATGGGGCCGGTAAATGAAAAACTGTTTTTT.

This rearrangement joins TRBV27 to TRBJ1-5; D unclear. V lost 0 bases to trimming and J lost 6 bases, with 9 bases between them. The CDR3 consists of 14 residues. Germline-derived CDR1 and CDR2 are MNHEY and SMNVEV (reference sequence). The CDR3 DNA reads as TGTGCCAGCAGTTTATCGCTCAGTTCTCAGCCCCAGCATTTT. Amino acids: CASSLSLSSQPQHF.

The chain carries TRBV30 and TRBJ1-1; D possibly corresponds to TRBD1 (5 bases). There are 13 residues in the CDR3. CDR1 and CDR2 from the germline V gene are GTSNPN and SVGIG (reference sequence). V shed 1 base and J shed 3 bases, with 9 bases lying between them. CDR3 in DNA: TGTGCCTGGAGTGGTACAGGCTACACTGAAGCTTTCTTT. As protein: CAWSGTGYTEAFF.

The V gene is TRBV5-1, the J gene TRBJ2-1; no reliable D call. V was shortened by 3 bases and J by 9 bases, with 19 bases between the two germline ends. The CDR3 is 15 amino acids. Germline V gene sequence: CDR1 SGHRS, CDR2 YFSETQ. The CDR3 nucleotides read TGCGCCAGCAGCTCCAGCCTTCGCGGCAGGACTGAGCAGTTCTTC. This sequence encodes CASSSSLRGRTEQFF.

The V and J genes are TRBV18 and TRBJ2-1; TRBD2 matches at 10 bases. The CDR3 extends over 17 amino acids. J was trimmed by 8 bases and V by 5 bases; bases with no gene match: 15. From germline, CDR1 is KGHSH and CDR2 LQKENI. Here the CDR3 reads CASSTLRTSGHPDEQFF. The CDR3 DNA reads TGTGCCAGCTCAACCCTTCGGACTAGCGGACATCCGGATGAGCAGTTCTTC.

J is TRBJ2-7 and V is TRBV6-6; 7 bases line up with TRBD1. The V gene's germline CDR1 is MNHNY and CDR2 SVGAGI (reference sequence). The CDR3 spans 15 residues. Trimming at V came to 5 bases and at J to 6 bases, leaving 13 bases not matched to a gene. The CDR3 region is CASSDPGTASLEQYF. The DNA for the CDR3 is TGTGCCAGCAGTGATCCCGGGACAGCCTCTCTCGAGCAGTACTTC.

The V and J genes are TRBV6-4 and TRBJ2-3, with 13 bases identical to TRBD2. Per the germline V gene, CDR1 is MRHNA and CDR2 is SNTAGT. Trimming at V came to 2 bases and at J to 4 bases, leaving 0 bases not matched to a gene. This CDR3 contains 15 residues. The CDR3 is CASSDGTSGADTQYF. As DNA, the CDR3 is TGTGCCAGCAGTGACGGGACTAGCGGGGCAGATACGCAGTATTTT.

The chain joins TRBV11-2 to TRBJ1-5; TRBD1 matches at 7 bases. In germline, CDR1 is SGHAT, CDR2 FQNNGV. Trimming took 5 bases from V and 5 from J; bases not matched to a gene: 6. The CDR3 runs to 14 residues. The CDR3 DNA is TGTGCCAGCAGCCCAACAACAGGGGATCAGCCCCAGCATTTT. Residues: CASSPTTGDQPQHF.

The V call is TRBV27, the J call TRBJ2-7; D gene unclear. This CDR3 is 11 amino acids long. Trimming took 6 bases from V and 4 from J, leaving 7 bases between them. Germline V gene lookup returns CDR1 MNHEY and CDR2 SMNVEV (reference sequence). CDR3 DNA sequence: TGTGCCAGCAGCCGCGGATACGAGCAGTACTTC. It translates to CASSRGYEQYF.

V usage is TRBV4-1 and J usage is TRBJ1-1; 8 bases are shared with TRBD1. Germline CDR1 MGHRA, CDR2 YSYEKL. CDR3 length: 15 amino acids. The trim removed 4 bases at V and 3 bases at J, leaving 7 bases unmatched. CDR3 DNA: TGCGCCAGCAGCCGACTGGACAGGGAGGACACTGAAGCTTTCTTT. Protein product: CASSRLDREDTEAFF.

A single count supports this clone. The rearrangement joins TRBV10-1 to TRBJ1-2, with 9 bases fitting TRBD1. CDR3 length equals 14 residues. The germline V gene has CDR1 WNHNN and CDR2 SYGVQD (reference sequence). Trimming took 3 bases from V and 5 from J; bases not matched to a gene: 4. DNA of the CDR3: TGCGCCAGCAGTGATGGGGACAGGGTATATGGCTACACCTTC. As protein: CASSDGDRVYGYTF.

The V and J genes are TRBV9 and TRBJ2-2, with D perhaps TRBD2 (6 bases). Trimming cost V 3 bases and J 0 bases, with 15 bases left between them. In germline, CDR1 is SGDLS, CDR2 YYNGEE. There are 17 residues in the CDR3. This chain's CDR3 is CASSASRERANTGELFF. The CDR3 DNA reads TGTGCCAGCAGCGCCAGCCGGGAGCGGGCGAACACCGGGGAGCTGTTTTTT.

The gene calls are TRBV5-1 and TRBJ1-5; maybe TRBD1 (5 bases). The CDR3 runs 15 residues. Trimming pared 4 bases from V and 6 bases from J, leaving 17 bases between. Germline V gives CDR1 SGHRS, CDR2 YFSETQ. The CDR3, as DNA: TGCGCCAGCAGCCAGGACATCGAATCATGTCAGCCCCAGCATTTT. Translated: CASSQDIESCQPQHF.

DNA of the CDR3: TGTGCCAGCAGTTTTGCTGGACAGCAGGGAGGGGGCTACACCTTC. Its translation: CASSFAGQQGGGYTF. J is TRBJ1-2 and V is TRBV28; possible D gene TRBD1, 6 bases. The V end lost 3 bases, the J end lost 8 bases, and 19 bases lay between the germline ends. Looked up from germline, CDR1 is MDHEN and CDR2 is SYDVKM. CDR3 length: 15 residues.

CDR3 bases: TGTGCCAGCAGCCCTTACGGGGCCAGCAACACCATATATTTT. Protein sequence: CASSPYGASNTIYF. The V gene is TRBV6-6, the J gene TRBJ1-3, with a weak D call TRBD1 (5 bases). CDR1 and CDR2 from the germline V gene are MNHNY and SVGAGI (reference sequence). V was trimmed by 6 bases and J by 7 bases, leaving 16 bases between them. CDR3 length equals 14 residues.